The 21 T cell receptor beta chains given below trace back to one sample, sequenced in a study of blood T cells in healthy people across ages (dated by TCRdb to the mid-2010s). The library relied on 5' RACE. TCRdb lists the instrument as Illumina HiSeq 2500. A second roughly 7 to 11 cycle PCR used a sample-barcoded 5' primer and a J-beta primer mix. Clones were called with MiXCR by TCRdb after fastp trimmed the public reads at Q25, and only in-frame beta chains were retained. Each record represents a unique CDR3 protein, reported with the most common genes and DNA among its rows. Across this sample there are about 1.4 million distinct CDR3 sequences, with roughly 60% seen only once. Clones ranked in the top ten supply roughly 7% of the sample. What was sequenced was blood. The receptor set was obtained from a man aged 18 to 29 in good health.

The chain recombines TRBV20-1 with TRBJ2-7; D is ambiguous. The DNA end favors TRBJ2-5, so the J call may be wrong. CDR1 is DFQATT, CDR2 SNEGSKA, per germline (reference sequence). This CDR3 is built from 13 residues. The CDR3 spells CSARDWRDETQYF. In DNA, the CDR3 is TGCAGTGCTAGAGATTGGCGCGACGAGACCCAGTACTTC.

V gene TRBV20-1 combines with J gene TRBJ1-6; tentatively, D is TRBD1 (5 bases). CDR3 size: 16 residues. In germline, CDR1 is DFQATT, CDR2 SNEGSKA (reference sequence). The germline V and J ends were trimmed by 5 bases and 5 bases, with 19 bases remaining between them. Written as DNA, the CDR3 is TGCAGTGCTGACCGCAGGGTTGTGACCGATAATTCACCCCTCCACTTT. Its protein product is CSADRRVVTDNSPLHF.

The chain recombines TRBV29-1 with TRBJ1-1; 7 nucleotides line up with TRBD1. Trimming removed 6 bases from V and 4 bases from J; junction bases left unmatched: 11. Germline CDR1 is SQVTM and CDR2 is ANQGSEA. The CDR3 spans 14 residues. In nucleotides, the CDR3 is TGCAGCGTGGGCCCTGGGCAGGGGGTCACTGAAGCTTTCTTT. Translation gives CSVGPGQGVTEAFF.

As DNA, the CDR3 is TGTGCCAGCAGCTCAGGACTAGAAAATACCTACGAGCAGTACTTC. It encodes CASSSGLENTYEQYF. V is TRBV11-1 and J is TRBJ2-7; 7 bases align to TRBD2. This CDR3 region has 15 residues. The germline gives CDR1 SGHAT, CDR2 FQDESV (reference sequence). With V trimmed by 4 bases and J by 2 bases, 8 bases remained unmatched. The complete variable domain, with remaining parts taken from reference TRBV11-1 and TRBJ2-7, reads EAEVAQSPRYKITEKSQAVAFWCDPISGHATLYWYRQILGQGPELLVQFQDESVVDDSQLPKDRFSAERLKGVDSTLKIQPAELGDSAMYLCASSSGLENTYEQYFGPGTRLTVT.

The gene calls are TRBV20-1 and TRBJ1-6, with 8 bases fitting TRBD1. The CDR3 loop spans 18 amino acids. Trimming took 0 bases from V and 10 from J; bases not matched to a gene: 17. The germline V gene has CDR1 DFQATT and CDR2 SNEGSKA (reference sequence). CDR3 DNA sequence: TGCAGTGCTAGAGATCATTTTAACGAGGGACAGGACTGGTCACCCCTCCACTTT. Translating it yields CSARDHFNEGQDWSPLHF.

This clonotype was seen at least ten times. The junction does not match germline at one end; this may be a read error. V is TRBV7-8 and J is TRBJ2-6; D is ambiguous. Per the germline V gene, CDR1 is SGHVS and CDR2 is FQNEAQ. The CDR3 covers 13 residues. Written as DNA, the CDR3 is TGTGCCAGCAGCGTAGCTGGGGCCAACGTCCTGACTTTC. This gives the protein CASSVAGANVLTF. The full variable domain, completed using reference TRBV7-8 and TRBJ2-6, is GAGVSQSPRYKVAKRGQDVALRCDPISGHVSLFWYQQALGQGPEFLTYFQNEAQLDKSGLPSDRFFAERPEGSVSTLKIQRTQQEDSAVYLCASSVAGANVLTFGAGSRLTVL.

This clonotype was recorded a few times. The gene calls are TRBV12-3 or TRBV12-4 and TRBJ1-1; TRBD1 is a possible D gene (5 bases). Trimming removed 5 bases at V and 1 base at J, with 14 bases between. The CDR3 is 15 amino acids. The CDR3 spells CASSAGTEKNTEAFF. The DNA of the CDR3 is TGTGCCAGCAGTGCCGGGACGGAAAAGAACACTGAAGCTTTCTTT.

The chain carries TRBV28 and TRBJ2-1; D perhaps matches TRBD2 (7 bases). V gave up 10 bases and J gave up 4 bases, with 20 bases separating them. CDR1 MDHEN and CDR2 SYDVKM come from the germline V gene. This CDR3 region has 15 residues. Written as DNA, the CDR3 is TGTGCCACAAAAAAAGGGGGGGGGACGTACAATGAGCAGTTCTTC. It specifies CATKKGGGTYNEQFF. Full variable domain (missing parts from reference TRBV28 and TRBJ2-1): DVKVTQSSRYLVKRTGEKVFLECVQDMDHENMFWYRQDPGLGLRLIYFSYDVKMKEKGDIPEGYSVSREKKERFSLILESASTNQTSMYLCATKKGGGTYNEQFFGPGTRLTVL.

The rearrangement uses TRBV13 and TRBJ2-3; TRBD2 agrees at 8 bases. Germline values: CDR1 PRHDT, CDR2 FYEKMQ (reference sequence). The CDR3 consists of 17 residues. The ends lost 5 bases at V and 1 base at J; junction bases unmatched: 11. Written as DNA, the CDR3 is TGTGCCAGCAGCGAACTGGGCGGGGGGCCCCGCACAGATACGCAGTATTTT. Encoded protein: CASSELGGGPRTDTQYF.

The CDR3 is CATSESPSGGGLTDTQYF. The DNA for the CDR3 is TGTGCCACCAGTGAATCTCCCTCGGGCGGGGGGCTCACAGATACGCAGTATTTT. V gene TRBV24-1 combines with J gene TRBJ2-3; 8 bases fit TRBD2. The CDR3 loop spans 18 amino acids. The germline CDR1 and CDR2 sequences are KGHDR and SFDVKD. V lost 4 bases, J lost 2 bases, and 13 bases stayed unmatched.

The V call is TRBV6-5, the J call TRBJ2-1, with D perhaps matching TRBD1 (6 bases). Between the trimmed V and J ends, which lost 2 bases and 5 bases, there was a span of 10 bases. Germline CDR1 MNHEY, CDR2 SVGAGI. The CDR3 spans 14 residues. The CDR3 bases are TGTGCCAGCAGTTACGAGGGGGTACACAATGAGCAGTTCTTC. This sequence encodes CASSYEGVHNEQFF.

V is TRBV12-3 or TRBV12-4 and J is TRBJ1-2, with D hard to call. This CDR3 comprises 13 residues. Trimming cost V 5 bases and J 7 bases, with 14 bases left between them. The chain's CDR3 is CASSSWPVGGYTF. CDR3 coding DNA: TGTGCCAGCAGTAGTTGGCCAGTGGGTGGCTACACCTTC.

The chain employs TRBV27 and TRBJ1-2; 11 nucleotides match TRBD1. With 5 bases clipped from V and 2 bases from J, the junction kept 7 bases outside the gene matches. The CDR3 has 16 amino acids. Germline V CDR1 and CDR2: MNHEY, SMNVEV (reference sequence). CDR3 amino acids: CASSPAWDRGNYGYTF. CDR3 DNA: TGTGCCAGCAGTCCTGCTTGGGACAGGGGGAACTATGGCTACACCTTC.

The chain links TRBV6-6 to TRBJ2-3, with unresolved D. This CDR3 is 16 amino acids long. In germline, CDR1 is MNHNY, CDR2 SVGAGI (reference sequence). V lost 6 bases and J 5 bases, leaving 21 bases between the germline ends. CDR3 protein: CASSKLRIAPGDTQYF. CDR3 bases: TGTGCCAGCAGCAAACTCAGGATTGCCCCTGGAGATACGCAGTATTTT.

The genes are TRBV20-1 and TRBJ1-1; D ambiguous. The CDR3 has 13 amino acids. Trimming took off 0 bases at V and 2 bases at J, with 7 bases between the two ends. Germline assignment: CDR1 DFQATT and CDR2 SNEGSKA (reference sequence). CDR3 in amino acids: CSAREVRNTEAFF. Written as DNA, the CDR3 is TGCAGTGCTAGAGAAGTGAGAAACACTGAAGCTTTCTTT.

CDR3 sequence (DNA): TGTGCCACCAGTGATTTAACGGGACAGCAACAAGAGACCCAGTACTTC. Its translation is CATSDLTGQQQETQYF. V usage is TRBV24-1 and J usage is TRBJ2-5, with 7 bases aligning to TRBD1. Trimming removed 1 base from V and 2 bases from J; junction bases left unmatched: 6. This CDR3 contains 16 residues. Germline V lookup: CDR1 KGHDR, CDR2 SFDVKD.

The chain recombines TRBV27 with TRBJ2-6, with 10 bases that match TRBD1. V shed 4 bases, J shed 3 bases, and the junction held 6 bases outside the gene matches. CDR3 size: 17 residues. Germline-derived CDR1 and CDR2 are MNHEY and SMNVEV (reference sequence). CDR3 DNA: TGTGCCAGCAGTTCAGACAGGGGGCTATTTGGGGCCAACGTCCTGACTTTC. This sequence encodes CASSSDRGLFGANVLTF.

Written as DNA, the CDR3 is TGTGCCAGCATTAGAGTCCCCGGACTAGTCAGCACAGATACGCAGTATTTT. Encoded protein: CASIRVPGLVSTDTQYF. The rearrangement links TRBV2 to TRBJ2-3; 7 bases map to TRBD2. This CDR3 is built from 17 residues. J lost 0 bases, V lost 7 bases, and 13 bases had no gene match. Germline values: CDR1 SNHLY, CDR2 FYNNEI.

The chain has TRBV5-6 and TRBJ1-1; TRBD1 is a possible D gene (6 bases). Between the trimmed V and J ends, which lost 3 bases and 3 bases, there was a span of 27 bases. This CDR3 is built from 19 residues. CDR1 is SGHDT and CDR2 is YYEEEE in the germline V gene. The chain's CDR3 is CASSWRTATLASGDTEAFF. The CDR3 coding sequence is TGTGCCAGCAGCTGGAGGACAGCGACGTTGGCCTCCGGGGACACTGAAGCTTTCTTT.

This clonotype was counted a single time. The chain uses TRBV18 and TRBJ1-1; D may be TRBD1 (5 bases). This CDR3 region has 16 residues. Germline V gene data show CDR1 as KGHSH and CDR2 as LQKENI. Deletions cut 6 bases from V and 0 bases from J, with 17 bases between. The CDR3 reads CASSLSIGGLNTEAFF. The CDR3 region has the DNA TGTGCCAGCTCCCTCTCCATCGGGGGGTTGAACACTGAAGCTTTCTTT.

The chain has TRBV10-1 and TRBJ1-2; D unresolved. This CDR3 spans 15 amino acids. Germline values: CDR1 WNHNN, CDR2 SYGVQD (reference sequence). Trimming left V 0 bases short and J 7 bases short, with 15 bases between. In nucleotides, the CDR3 is TGCGCCAGCAGTGAGTCGCGGGGAGTATCCCTTGGCTACACCTTC. Translated: CASSESRGVSLGYTF.